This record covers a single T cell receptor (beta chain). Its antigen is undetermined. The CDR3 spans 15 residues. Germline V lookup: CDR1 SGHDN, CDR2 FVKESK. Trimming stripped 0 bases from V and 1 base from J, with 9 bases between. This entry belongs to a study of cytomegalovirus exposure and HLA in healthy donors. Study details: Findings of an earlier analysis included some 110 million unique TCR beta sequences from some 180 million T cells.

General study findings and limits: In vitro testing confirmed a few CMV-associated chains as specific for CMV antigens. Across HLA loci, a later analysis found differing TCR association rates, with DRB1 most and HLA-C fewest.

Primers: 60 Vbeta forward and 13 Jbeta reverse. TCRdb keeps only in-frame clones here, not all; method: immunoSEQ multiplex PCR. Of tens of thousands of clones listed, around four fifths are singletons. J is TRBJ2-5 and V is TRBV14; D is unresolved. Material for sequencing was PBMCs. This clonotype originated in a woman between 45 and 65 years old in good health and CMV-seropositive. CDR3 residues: CASSQDSDFQETQYF. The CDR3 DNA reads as TGTGCCAGCAGCCAAGATAGTGATTTCCAAGAGACCCAGTACTTC.